The 12 T cell receptor beta chains reported below all come from one sample, sequenced in a study of blood T cell repertoires in COVID-19. Measured with immunoSEQ multiplex PCR; TCRdb has only the in-frame clones, and not every one. The sample lists 200,000 to 300,000 clones, about 87% occurring once. What was sequenced was PBMCs or T cells enriched from blood (not recorded which). The source of these receptors is a woman aged 35 to 49 with acute COVID-19.

The chain has TRBV11-2 and TRBJ2-1; 9 bases line up with TRBD1. The CDR3 loop spans 15 amino acids. Germline CDR1 reads SGHAT; CDR2 reads FQNNGV. V was clipped by 6 bases and J by 4 bases; unmatched bases: 7. The CDR3 DNA reads as TGTGCCAGCAGGTCACAGGGGGCCCTTTACAATGAGCAGTTCTTC. It yields the protein CASRSQGALYNEQFF. The complete variable domain, with remaining parts taken from reference TRBV11-2 and TRBJ2-1, reads EAGVAQSPRYKIIEKRQSVAFWCNPISGHATLYWYQQILGQGPKLLIQFQNNGVVDDSQLPKDRFSAERLKGVDSTLKIQPAKLEDSAVYLCASRSQGALYNEQFFGPGTRLTVL.

This chain connects TRBV19 to TRBJ2-1; 7 positions match TRBD2. The V segment lost 5 bases and the J segment 2 bases; nucleotides outside the gene matches: 9. The CDR3 covers 16 residues. Germline V gives CDR1 LNHDA, CDR2 SQIVND (reference sequence). DNA of the CDR3: TGTGCCAGTAGTGGCGGGGGACCGGCCCCCTACAATGAGCAGTTCTTC. This translates into CASSGGGPAPYNEQFF.

The chain joins TRBV11-3 to TRBJ2-1; 8 bases are shared with TRBD2. Trimming at V came to 1 base and at J to 1 base, leaving 0 bases not matched to a gene. The CDR3 length is 15 residues. CDR1 is SGHNT and CDR2 is YENEEA in the germline V gene. CDR3 amino acids: CASSLASGSYNEQFF. As DNA, the CDR3 is TGTGCCAGCAGCTTAGCTAGCGGGTCCTACAATGAGCAGTTCTTC.

Notes on this clone: Other DNA sequences in the sample encode the same CDR3. The chain uses TRBV24-1 and TRBJ1-2; 7 nucleotides match TRBD1. The CDR3 has 16 residues. CDR1 is KGHDR, CDR2 SFDVKD, per germline. Trimming cost V 3 bases and J 5 bases; bases outside gene matches: 11. CDR3 sequence (DNA): TGTGCCACCAGTGATGACTCTAGACAGGGTCCTTATGGCTACACCTTC. Protein product: CATSDDSRQGPYGYTF.

J is TRBJ1-2 and V is TRBV7-2; D is uncertain. The ends were cut back, 5 bases at V and 4 bases at J, with 14 bases in the middle. The CDR3 has 14 residues. Looked up from germline, CDR1 is SGHTA and CDR2 is FQGNSA. DNA of the CDR3: TGTGCCAGCAGCCAGCGCGGGGATTTCTATGGCTACACCTTC. This translates into CASSQRGDFYGYTF.

This clone came up a few times. The rearrangement links TRBV7-9 to TRBJ2-7, with D possibly matching TRBD1 (5 bases). Trimming took off 4 bases at V and 7 bases at J, with 14 bases between the two ends. CDR3 length equals 13 residues. Germline loops: CDR1 SEHNR, CDR2 FQNEAQ (reference sequence). For the CDR3, the DNA is TGTGCCAGCAGCTCCCGACAGCCTACGGAGCAGTACTTC. Translated: CASSSRQPTEQYF.

The chain joins TRBV12-3 or TRBV12-4 to TRBJ1-1; D not resolved. The CDR3 is 12 residues long. Trimming removed 1 base at V and 8 bases at J, with 8 bases between. The CDR3 region is CASSLGFREAFF. CDR3 nucleotide sequence: TGTGCCAGCAGTTTAGGTTTCAGGGAAGCTTTCTTT.

The chain uses TRBV5-1 and TRBJ1-1; a weak D match, TRBD1 (5 bases). The V end was cut by 0 bases, the J end by 3 bases, with 12 bases between. The CDR3 length is 15 residues. CDR1 and CDR2 (germline): SGHRS, YFSETQ. The chain's CDR3 is CASSLVLAGDTEAFF. The CDR3 nucleotides are TGCGCCAGCAGCTTGGTATTAGCGGGGGACACTGAAGCTTTCTTT.

The chain has TRBV10-3 and TRBJ1-1; D gene ambiguous. Deletions cut 4 bases from V and 1 base from J, with 7 bases between. Germline V gene lookup returns CDR1 ENHRY and CDR2 SYGVKD. The CDR3 contains 13 residues. The CDR3 reads CAISASGNTEAFF. The CDR3 nucleotides read TGTGCCATCAGTGCCTCCGGGAACACTGAAGCTTTCTTT.

The chain has TRBV5-1 and TRBJ1-5; D is ambiguous. Germline V gene sequence: CDR1 SGHRS, CDR2 YFSETQ. The germline V and J ends were trimmed by 0 bases and 7 bases, with 11 bases remaining between them. The CDR3 is made up of 14 amino acids. The CDR3 loop reads CASSLGGVEQPQHF. CDR3 DNA: TGCGCCAGCAGCTTGGGCGGGGTAGAACAGCCCCAGCATTTT. The full variable domain, with the rest looked up from reference TRBV5-1 and TRBJ1-5, is KAGVTQTPRYLIKTRGQQVTLSCSPISGHRSVSWYQQTPGQGLQFLFEYFSETQRNKGNFPGRFSGRQFSNSRSEMNVSTLELGDSALYLCASSLGGVEQPQHFGDGTRLSIL.

The chain couples TRBV7-2 to TRBJ1-3; tentatively, D is TRBD1 (5 bases). Trimming removed 4 bases from V and 5 bases from J, with 9 bases in between. The germline V gene has CDR1 SGHTA and CDR2 FQGNSA. The CDR3 is made up of 13 amino acids. In DNA, the CDR3 is TGTGCCAGCAGCTCGGGGGACCGAAACACCATATATTTT. It codes for CASSSGDRNTIYF. Together with reference TRBV7-2 and TRBJ1-3, the CDR3 gives the full variable domain: GAGVSQSPSNKVTEKGKDVELRCDPISGHTALYWYRQSLGQGLEFLIYFQGNSAPDKSGLPSDRFSAERTGGSVSTLTIQRTQQEDSAVYLCASSSGDRNTIYFGEGSWLTVV.

The chain couples TRBV19 to TRBJ2-1; 9 bases are shared with TRBD2. Germline CDR1 LNHDA, CDR2 SQIVND (reference sequence). The CDR3 length is 15 residues. V trimming: 1 base; J trimming: 8 bases; junction bases outside the gene matches: 6. CDR3 protein: CASSIAGSGSYEQFF. The CDR3 bases are TGTGCCAGTAGTATAGCCGGTAGCGGGAGTTATGAGCAGTTCTTC.